A single sample gave rise to the 13 T cell receptor beta chains below, sequenced in a study of T cell responses to AZD1222 COVID-19 vaccine. Assay used: immunoSEQ multiplex PCR; TCRdb lists only in-frame clones, some missing. Of roughly 120,000 clones detected, about nine tenths appear once; the ten largest clones hold around 15%. The specimen comprised peripheral blood, sampled on day 0 of AZD1222 vaccination. The receptor source for this set is an adult in good health.

This chain connects TRBV28 to TRBJ1-2; 8 positions match TRBD1. The CDR3 is made up of 18 amino acids. Trimming removed 5 bases from V and 2 bases from J; junction bases left unmatched: 16. Per germline, CDR1 MDHEN and CDR2 SYDVKM. CDR3 region: CASSPFLIQGEANYGYTF. CDR3 nucleotides: TGTGCCAGCAGTCCCTTTCTCATACAGGGGGAAGCGAACTATGGCTACACCTTC.

DNA for the CDR3: TGTGCCAGCAGTTCGGCAGGGGGCTCAGATACGCAGTATTTT. Protein: CASSSAGGSDTQYF. V gene TRBV28 combines with J gene TRBJ2-3, with TRBD1 matching 8 bases. This CDR3 comprises 14 residues. CDR1 is MDHEN, CDR2 SYDVKM, per germline. J lost 4 bases, V lost 4 bases, and 4 bases had no gene match.

The genes are TRBV27 and TRBJ2-7; the match to TRBD2 covers 10 bases. The CDR3 is 18 amino acids. V lost 2 bases and J lost 0; bases outside the gene matches: 10. Germline V gene lookup returns CDR1 MNHEY and CDR2 SMNVEV (reference sequence). The CDR3 DNA reads as TGTGCCAGCAGTTTAAAAGTAGGAGCGGGAGGGCTCTCCTACGAGCAGTACTTC. Amino acids: CASSLKVGAGGLSYEQYF.

J is TRBJ1-6 and V is TRBV27; tentative D call: TRBD1 (5 bases). The V end was cut by 5 bases, the J end by 0 bases, with 14 bases between. Germline loops: CDR1 MNHEY, CDR2 SMNVEV (reference sequence). CDR3 length: 17 residues. CDR3 sequence: CASSKRDFSSYNSPLHF. The CDR3 bases are TGTGCCAGCAGTAAACGGGACTTTAGCTCCTATAATTCACCCCTCCACTTT.

This clone was detected once. The chain carries TRBV3-1 (or the pseudogene TRBV3-2) and TRBJ1-3; D is unclear. The CDR3 covers 16 residues. V was pared by 0 bases and J by 0 bases, with 9 bases between. Per the germline V gene, CDR1 is LGHDT and CDR2 is YNNKEL (reference sequence). The CDR3 coding sequence is TGTGCCAGCAGCCAAGACCCGCAACGCTCTGGAAACACCATATATTTT. Its translation: CASSQDPQRSGNTIYF.

This chain joins TRBV18 and TRBJ2-1, with a tentative D call TRBD2 (5 bases). V lost 3 bases, J lost 8 bases, and 8 bases lay in between. The CDR3 is 12 amino acids. CDR1 is KGHSH and CDR2 is LQKENI in the germline V gene. CDR3: CASSPGLYEQFF. In DNA form, the CDR3 reads TGTGCCAGCTCACCCGGACTCTATGAGCAGTTCTTC.

The chain employs TRBV3-1 (or the pseudogene TRBV3-2) and TRBJ1-2, with a tentative D call TRBD1 (6 bases). CDR3 size: 13 residues. V lost 4 bases and J 2 bases, leaving 8 bases between the germline ends. Germline V gene lookup returns CDR1 LGHDT and CDR2 YNNKEL (reference sequence). CDR3 region: CASSPQGNYGYTF. In nucleotides, the CDR3 is TGTGCCAGCAGCCCCCAGGGGAACTATGGCTACACCTTC.

This clone is a singleton in its sample. The genes are TRBV5-1 and TRBJ1-5; TRBD1 might be the D (6 bases). CDR3 size: 15 residues. Germline V gene sequence: CDR1 SGHRS, CDR2 YFSETQ. The ends were cut back, 2 bases at V and 2 bases at J, with 11 bases in the middle. In DNA, the CDR3 is TGCGCCAGCAGCTTACAGGGAGGAGGCAATCAGCCCCAGCATTTT. Translating it yields CASSLQGGGNQPQHF.

This chain joins TRBV5-1 and TRBJ2-1, with D uncertain. V was pared by 4 bases and J by 0 bases, with 17 bases between. CDR3 length: 17 amino acids. CDR1 is SGHRS and CDR2 is YFSETQ in the germline V gene. The CDR3 protein is CASSEDGSMSSYNEQFF. DNA for the CDR3: TGCGCCAGCAGCGAGGACGGGTCCATGAGCTCCTACAATGAGCAGTTCTTC.

V is TRBV18 and J is TRBJ1-2; 8 nucleotides line up with TRBD1. CDR3 size: 15 residues. CDR1 KGHSH and CDR2 LQKENI come from the germline V gene. The junction had 10 bases not matched to a gene; V was cut back by 5 bases and J by 5 bases. CDR3 DNA sequence: TGTGCCAGCTCATCAATGGCAGGGGGCGCTTATGGCTACACCTTC. Amino acid sequence: CASSSMAGGAYGYTF.

The V call is TRBV4-3, the J call TRBJ2-7; perhaps D is TRBD1 or TRBD2 (5 bases each). Germline lookup yields CDR1 LGHNA and CDR2 YSLEER. The V and J ends lost 4 bases and 8 bases respectively, with 18 bases between them. The CDR3 is 14 amino acids. Written as DNA, the CDR3 is TGCGCCAGCAGCCTCGGGACGAGCGACGGGAAGCAGTACTTC. Amino acids: CASSLGTSDGKQYF.

This clone was counted a few times. The V gene is TRBV4-3, the J gene TRBJ1-3, with 7 bases identical to TRBD1. CDR3 length: 16 residues. V dropped 3 bases and J dropped 4; count of bases not matched to a gene: 9. CDR1 is LGHNA, CDR2 YSLEER, per germline. CDR3 sequence (DNA): TGCGCCAGCAGCCATCAACGGACAGGCACAGGAAACACCATATATTTT. It yields the protein CASSHQRTGTGNTIYF.

V usage is TRBV6-6 and J usage is TRBJ1-2; the D gene is possibly TRBD1 (5 bases). The CDR3 has 15 amino acids. V lost 5 bases, J lost 1 base, and 14 bases lay in between. Per germline, CDR1 MNHNY and CDR2 SVGAGI (reference sequence). The CDR3 loop is CASSKRTSDNYGYTF. The CDR3 DNA sequence: TGTGCCAGCAGTAAAAGGACATCCGATAACTATGGCTACACCTTC.